Below, one T cell receptor beta chain is given with its context. This specimen comes from a study of blood T cell repertoires in COVID-19. Study-wide context: Sites across the United States, Italy and Spain contributed samples from acute and convalescent COVID-19.

Profiled with immunoSEQ multiplex PCR; TCRdb holds only in-frame clones, not every one. The repertoire holds roughly 250,000 clones, about 87% seen once, with 3% in the top ten. Germline V gene sequence: CDR1 MNHEY, CDR2 SVGAGI. Between the trimmed V and J ends, which lost 7 bases and 9 bases, there was a span of 19 bases. The CDR3 has 14 amino acids. Participant age was roughly 18 to 95 years, and participants resided in 25 or so US areas. Categorization into cohorts depended on clinical history that participants reported. The J gene is TRBJ2-1, the V gene TRBV6-5, with D possibly TRBD2 on 6 matching bases. This sequence originates from a woman between 50 and 59 years old who had recovered from COVID-19. Sequencing was done on a sample of PBMCs or T cells enriched from blood (not recorded which). The CDR3 DNA reads as TGTGCCAGCAAGCGGAGTCGGGAGAGAGTTGAGCAGTTCTTC. Translating gives CASKRSRERVEQFF.